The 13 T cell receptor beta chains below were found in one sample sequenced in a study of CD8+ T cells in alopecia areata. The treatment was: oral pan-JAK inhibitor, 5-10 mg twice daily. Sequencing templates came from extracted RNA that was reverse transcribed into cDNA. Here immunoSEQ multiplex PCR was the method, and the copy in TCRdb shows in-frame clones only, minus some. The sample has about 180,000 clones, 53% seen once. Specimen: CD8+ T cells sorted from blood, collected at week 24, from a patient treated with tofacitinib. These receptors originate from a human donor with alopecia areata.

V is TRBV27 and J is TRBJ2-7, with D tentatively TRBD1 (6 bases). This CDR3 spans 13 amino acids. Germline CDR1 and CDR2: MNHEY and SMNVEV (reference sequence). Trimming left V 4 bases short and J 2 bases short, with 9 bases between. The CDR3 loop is CASSYRATYEQYF. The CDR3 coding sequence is TGTGCCAGCAGTTACAGGGCCACCTACGAGCAGTACTTC.

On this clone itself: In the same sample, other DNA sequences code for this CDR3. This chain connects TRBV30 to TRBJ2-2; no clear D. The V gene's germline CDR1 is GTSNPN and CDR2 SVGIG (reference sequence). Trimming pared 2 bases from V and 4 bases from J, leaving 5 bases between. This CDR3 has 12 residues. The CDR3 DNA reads TGTGCCTGGAGTATCAGCACCGGGGAGCTGTTTTTT. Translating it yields CAWSISTGELFF.

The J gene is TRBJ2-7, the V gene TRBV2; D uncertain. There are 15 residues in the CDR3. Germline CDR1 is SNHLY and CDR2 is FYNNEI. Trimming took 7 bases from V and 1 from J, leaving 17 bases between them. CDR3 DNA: TGTGCCAGCAAGGCCGCACCTAACCCTTCCTACGAGCAGTACTTC. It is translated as CASKAAPNPSYEQYF.

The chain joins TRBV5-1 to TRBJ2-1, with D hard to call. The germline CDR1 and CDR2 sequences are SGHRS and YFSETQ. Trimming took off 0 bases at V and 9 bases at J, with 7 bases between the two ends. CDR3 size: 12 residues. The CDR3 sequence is CASSLAGGEQFF. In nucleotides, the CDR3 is TGCGCCAGCAGCTTGGCAGGCGGTGAGCAGTTCTTC.

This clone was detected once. The CDR3 DNA sequence: TGTGCCAGCAGCTTAACCGACACCTACACAGATACGCAGTATTTT. Translated, it gives CASSLTDTYTDTQYF. This chain connects TRBV11-3 to TRBJ2-3; D is unclear. CDR3 length equals 15 residues. V was trimmed by 2 bases and J by 2 bases, leaving 11 bases between them. The germline V gene encodes CDR1 SGHNT and CDR2 YENEEA.

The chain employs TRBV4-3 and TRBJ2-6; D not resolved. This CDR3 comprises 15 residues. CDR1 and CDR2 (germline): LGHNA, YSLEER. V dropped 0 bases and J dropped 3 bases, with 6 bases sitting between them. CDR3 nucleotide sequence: TGCGCCAGCAGCCAAGATGCGTATGGGGCCAACGTCCTGACTTTC. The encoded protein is CASSQDAYGANVLTF.

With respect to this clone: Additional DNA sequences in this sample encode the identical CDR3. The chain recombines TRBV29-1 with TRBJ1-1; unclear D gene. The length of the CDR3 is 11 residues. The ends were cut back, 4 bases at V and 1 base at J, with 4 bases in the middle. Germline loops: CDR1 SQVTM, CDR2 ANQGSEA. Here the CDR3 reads CSVGQNTEAFF. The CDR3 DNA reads TGCAGCGTTGGACAGAACACTGAAGCTTTCTTT. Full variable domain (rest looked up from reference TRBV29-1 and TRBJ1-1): SAVISQKPSRDICQRGTSLTIQCQVDSQVTMMFWYRQQPGQSLTLIATANQGSEATYESGFVIDKFPISRPNLTFSTLTVSNMSPEDSSIYLCSVGQNTEAFFGQGTRLTVV.

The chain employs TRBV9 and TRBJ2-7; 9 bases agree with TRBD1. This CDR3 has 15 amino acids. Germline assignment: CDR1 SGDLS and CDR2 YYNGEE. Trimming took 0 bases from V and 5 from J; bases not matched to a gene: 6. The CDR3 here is CASSVEDGTGNEQYF. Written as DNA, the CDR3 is TGTGCCAGCAGCGTAGAGGACGGGACAGGGAACGAGCAGTACTTC.

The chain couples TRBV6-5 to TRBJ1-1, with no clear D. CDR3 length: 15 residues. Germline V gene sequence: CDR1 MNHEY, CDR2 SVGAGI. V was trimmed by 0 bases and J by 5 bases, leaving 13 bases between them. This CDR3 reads CASSYSGSLGTEAFF. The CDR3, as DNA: TGTGCCAGCAGTTACTCGGGATCCCTGGGGACTGAAGCTTTCTTT.

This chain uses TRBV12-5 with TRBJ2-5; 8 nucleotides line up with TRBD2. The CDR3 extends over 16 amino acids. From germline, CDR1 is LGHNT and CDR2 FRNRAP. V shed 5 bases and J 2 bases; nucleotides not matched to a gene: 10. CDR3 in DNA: TGTGCTAGTGGTCCTCCCGGGGGGGCCCGACAAGAGACCCAGTACTTC. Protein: CASGPPGGARQETQYF.

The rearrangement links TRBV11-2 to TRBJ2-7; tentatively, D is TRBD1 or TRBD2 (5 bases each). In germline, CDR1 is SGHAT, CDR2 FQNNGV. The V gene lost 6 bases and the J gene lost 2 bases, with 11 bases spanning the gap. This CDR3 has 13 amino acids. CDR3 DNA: TGTGCCAGCAGTCCGGGACCTACCTACGAGCAGTACTTC. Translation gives CASSPGPTYEQYF. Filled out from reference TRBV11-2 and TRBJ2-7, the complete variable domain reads EAGVAQSPRYKIIEKRQSVAFWCNPISGHATLYWYQQILGQGPKLLIQFQNNGVVDDSQLPKDRFSAERLKGVDSTLKIQPAKLEDSAVYLCASSPGPTYEQYFGPGTRLTVT.

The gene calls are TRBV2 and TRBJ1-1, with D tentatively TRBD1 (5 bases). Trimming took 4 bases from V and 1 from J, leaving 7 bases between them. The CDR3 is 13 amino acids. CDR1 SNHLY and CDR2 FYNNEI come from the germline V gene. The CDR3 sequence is CASSVTANTEAFF. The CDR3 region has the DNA TGTGCCAGCAGTGTGACAGCGAACACTGAAGCTTTCTTT.

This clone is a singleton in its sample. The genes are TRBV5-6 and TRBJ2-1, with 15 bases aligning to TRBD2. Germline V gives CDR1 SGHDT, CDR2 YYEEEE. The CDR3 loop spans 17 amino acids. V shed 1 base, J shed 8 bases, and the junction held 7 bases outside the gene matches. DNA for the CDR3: TGTGCCAGCAGCTTGCCCTTTCGGACTAGCGGGGGGGATGAGCAGTTCTTC. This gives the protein CASSLPFRTSGGDEQFF.